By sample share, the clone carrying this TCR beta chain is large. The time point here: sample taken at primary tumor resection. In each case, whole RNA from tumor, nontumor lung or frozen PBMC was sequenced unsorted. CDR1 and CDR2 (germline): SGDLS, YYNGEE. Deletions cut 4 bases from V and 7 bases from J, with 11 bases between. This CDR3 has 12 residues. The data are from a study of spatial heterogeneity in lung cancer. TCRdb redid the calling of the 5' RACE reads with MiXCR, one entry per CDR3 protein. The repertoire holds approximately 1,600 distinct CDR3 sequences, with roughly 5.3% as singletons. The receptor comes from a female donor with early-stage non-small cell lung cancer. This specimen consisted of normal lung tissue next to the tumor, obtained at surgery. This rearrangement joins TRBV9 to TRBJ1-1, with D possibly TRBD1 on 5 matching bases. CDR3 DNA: TGTGCCAGCAGCCGTGGGGGGTATGAAGCTTTCTTT. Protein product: CASSRGGYEAFF.